The T cell receptor beta chain described here comes from a study of blood T cell repertoires in COVID-19. About the study: From the United States, Italy and Spain came samples of acute and convalescent COVID-19.

This CDR3 region has 15 residues. Trimming removed 6 bases from V and 8 bases from J; junction bases left unmatched: 10. Germline assignment: CDR1 SGHNT and CDR2 YENEEA. Cohorts were based on clinical histories the participants reported. Participants in the exposed group had met a COVID-19 case in the 2 weeks before joining the study. Original processing methods: It was from reference gene primer amplification that nucleated cell counts were estimated. Repertoires were generated with immunoSEQ multiplex PCR, while TCRdb's copy carries only in-frame clones and drops some. V and J calls and clone size are those listed in that table; D and trimming were worked out from the DNA. The sample records about 270,000 clones, around 93% being singletons.

Source material: PBMCs or T cells enriched from blood (not recorded which). The chain is built from TRBV11-3 and TRBJ2-1, with TRBD1 matching over 10 bases. The clonotype originates from a man aged 35 to 55 who had been exposed to COVID-19. The CDR3 DNA sequence: TGTGCCAGCAGTCTGGGACAGGGGATTGTTGATGAGCAGTTCTTC. Translated: CASSLGQGIVDEQFF.